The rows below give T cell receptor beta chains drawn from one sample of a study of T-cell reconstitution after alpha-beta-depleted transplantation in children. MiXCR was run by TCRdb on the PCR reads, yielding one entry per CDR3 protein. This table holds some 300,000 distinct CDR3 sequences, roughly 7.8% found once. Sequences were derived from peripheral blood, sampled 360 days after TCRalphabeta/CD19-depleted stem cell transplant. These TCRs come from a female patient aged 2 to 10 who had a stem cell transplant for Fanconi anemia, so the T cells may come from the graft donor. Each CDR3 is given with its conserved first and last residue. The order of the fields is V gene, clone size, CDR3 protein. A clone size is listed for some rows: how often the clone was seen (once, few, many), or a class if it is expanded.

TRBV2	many	CASSDLSWGGQGMMASYEQYF
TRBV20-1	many	CSADGQGFMSSYNEQFF
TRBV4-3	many	CASSQDLRQGVETQYF
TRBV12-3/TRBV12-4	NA	CASSLPGQFYGYTF
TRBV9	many	CASSVSSLAGNEQFF
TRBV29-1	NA	CSVDTPDRNEQYF
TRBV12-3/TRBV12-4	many	CASRLIDTQYF
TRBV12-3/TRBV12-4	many	CASTRGGGSTDTQYF
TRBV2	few	CASSESRAHLSYNEQFF
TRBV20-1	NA	CSAPDGYNSPLHF
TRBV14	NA	CASSQIGGLNTGELFF
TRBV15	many	CATSRDSGTAGNTIYF
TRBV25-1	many	CASSETGGTEAFF
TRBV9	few	CASSAGQSSYEQYF
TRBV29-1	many	CSVAPSGGWGELFF
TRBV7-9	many	CASSPQPGQGAYNEQFF
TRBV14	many	CASSQGRFLEAFF
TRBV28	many	CASSLTPGGPYEQYF
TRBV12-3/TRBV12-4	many	CASSLGLGDTQYF
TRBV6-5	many	CASKDTGQGTDTQYF
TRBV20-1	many	CSALLRVAEAFF
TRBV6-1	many	CASKASGDNYGYTF
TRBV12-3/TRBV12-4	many	CASSLGGEQYF
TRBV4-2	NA	CASSQEPQGALTGELFF
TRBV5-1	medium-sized	CASSLARAGETQYF
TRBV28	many	CASSDRAGKQFF
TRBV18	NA	CASSPEGATQYF
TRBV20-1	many	CSAKEGLAVFTDTQYF
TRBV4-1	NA	CASSPRAGYQPQHF
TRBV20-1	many	CSASLTAAGFF
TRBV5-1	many	CASSLASSSVDTGELFF
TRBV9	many	CASTRSPSDSNEQYF
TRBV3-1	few	CASSPNSGRGTYNEQFF
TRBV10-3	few	CAIGGRESDTQYF
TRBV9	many	CASSETGITDTQYF
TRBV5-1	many	CASSLAGWKETQYF
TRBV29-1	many	CSVASAANTGELFF
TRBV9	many	CASSVASNSPLHF
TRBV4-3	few	CASSPLAGGTGELFF
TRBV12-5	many	CASGLVRSRDRDPNEQFF
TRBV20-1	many	CSAISLEGPYEQYF
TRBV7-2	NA	CASSLAPIFGGAYEQYF
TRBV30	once	CAWTSGDSHKQYF
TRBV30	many	CAWTGTSDSTDTQYF
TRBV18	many	CASSPPSGTWVTDTQYF
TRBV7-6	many	CASSLWAETQYF
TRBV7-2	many	CASSPGPYTGQPQHF
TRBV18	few	CASSPLWDRDQETQYF
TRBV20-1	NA	CSARGGSANTGELFF
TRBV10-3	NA	CAISEPPQGANGYTF
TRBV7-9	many	CASRSRTGGTDTQYF
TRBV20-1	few	CSARGAGIRYTF